This passage covers 20 T cell receptor beta chains from one sample sequenced in a study of T cell responses to AZD1222 COVID-19 vaccine. Only in-frame clones appear in the TCRdb table, and some are missing; sequencing was by immunoSEQ multiplex PCR. Seen here are about 150,000 clones, 91% observed once, and the top ten hold approximately 3.6%. Here the sequenced sample was peripheral blood, taken 28 days after the second AZD1222 dose. All receptors come from an adult who received the AZD1222 COVID-19 vaccine.

This rearrangement joins TRBV7-2 to TRBJ2-1, with D possibly called TRBD1 or TRBD2 (5 bases each). The CDR3 runs to 16 residues. Germline V lookup: CDR1 SGHTA, CDR2 FQGNSA. V was clipped by 5 bases and J by 3 bases, with 17 bases between them. The CDR3 here is CASSLLRGKDYNEQFF. The DNA for the CDR3 is TGTGCCAGCAGCCTCCTACGGGGCAAAGACTACAATGAGCAGTTCTTC.

V and J are TRBV7-9 and TRBJ2-2, with 7 bases identical to TRBD2. CDR3 size: 18 residues. The V gene end was trimmed by 5 bases and the J gene end by 4 bases; junction bases not matched to a gene: 16. Germline V lookup: CDR1 SEHNR, CDR2 FQNEAQ (reference sequence). The CDR3 here is CASSPILKAGTSTGELFF. The CDR3 DNA sequence: TGTGCCAGCAGCCCGATCCTCAAAGCGGGAACTTCCACCGGGGAGCTGTTTTTT.

The gene calls are TRBV5-1 and TRBJ2-1, with 8 positions matching TRBD2. Per the germline V gene, CDR1 is SGHRS and CDR2 is YFSETQ. There are 16 residues in the CDR3. V gave up 2 bases and J gave up 6 bases; unmatched junction bases: 10. The chain's CDR3 is CASSFSLAANPNEQFF. The CDR3 DNA is TGCGCCAGCAGCTTTTCACTAGCGGCAAACCCCAATGAGCAGTTCTTC.

The rearrangement joins TRBV20-1 to TRBJ2-5, with 14 bases fitting TRBD2. Losses at the gene ends were 3 bases for V and 0 bases for J; bases not matched to a gene: 9. CDR3 length: 18 amino acids. Germline V CDR1 and CDR2: DFQATT, SNEGSKA (reference sequence). Here the CDR3 reads CSASGRLAGGLNQETQYF. CDR3 DNA sequence: TGCAGTGCTAGTGGCCGACTAGCGGGGGGGCTAAACCAAGAGACCCAGTACTTC.

The J gene is TRBJ2-1, the V gene TRBV9, with D perhaps matching TRBD2 (6 bases). The germline V gene encodes CDR1 SGDLS and CDR2 YYNGEE. The germline V and J ends were trimmed by 0 bases and 6 bases, with 19 bases remaining between them. The length of the CDR3 is 17 residues. CDR3 sequence reads: CASSVDPTGGVSNEQFF. DNA for the CDR3: TGTGCCAGCAGCGTAGACCCCACAGGAGGGGTTTCCAATGAGCAGTTCTTC. The complete variable domain, with remaining parts taken from reference TRBV9 and TRBJ2-1, reads DSGVTQTPKHLITATGQRVTLRCSPRSGDLSVYWYQQSLDQGLQFLIQYYNGEERAKGNILERFSAQQFPDLHSELNLSSLELGDSALYFCASSVDPTGGVSNEQFFGPGTRLTVL.

This chain links TRBV7-8 with TRBJ1-6; 8 nucleotides align to TRBD1. The junction had 13 bases not matched to a gene; V was cut back by 3 bases and J by 9 bases. The length of the CDR3 is 17 residues. Germline V lookup: CDR1 SGHVS, CDR2 FQNEAQ. CDR3 in DNA: TGTGCCAGCAGCTTCCCCCCTTGGACAGGGAAGGGTTCACCCCTCCACTTT. Translation: CASSFPPWTGKGSPLHF.

This rearrangement joins TRBV30 to TRBJ2-1; 10 bases map to TRBD2. With V trimmed by 2 bases and J by 8 bases, 3 bases remained unmatched. Germline CDR1 GTSNPN, CDR2 SVGIG (reference sequence). The CDR3 loop spans 13 amino acids. Here the CDR3 reads CAWSQRGGDEQFF. In nucleotides, the CDR3 is TGTGCCTGGAGTCAGCGGGGGGGTGATGAGCAGTTCTTC.

The V and J genes are TRBV5-1 and TRBJ2-7; D remains unclear. Trimming cost V 1 base and J 4 bases, with 9 bases left between them. The CDR3 sequence is 13 residues long. The germline CDR1 and CDR2 sequences are SGHRS and YFSETQ. CDR3 bases: TGCGCCAGCAGCTTGAACCCACAGTACGAGCAGTACTTC. This translates into CASSLNPQYEQYF.

This chain links TRBV9 with TRBJ2-7; maybe TRBD1 (5 bases). The germline V and J ends were trimmed by 4 bases and 4 bases, with 15 bases remaining between them. The germline V gene has CDR1 SGDLS and CDR2 YYNGEE. This CDR3 spans 14 amino acids. Written as DNA, the CDR3 is TGTGCCAGCAGCTCCCCAGGCAGGGCATACGAGCAGTACTTC. Translated: CASSSPGRAYEQYF. Looking up the rest from reference TRBV9 and TRBJ2-7 gives the full variable domain: DSGVTQTPKHLITATGQRVTLRCSPRSGDLSVYWYQQSLDQGLQFLIQYYNGEERAKGNILERFSAQQFPDLHSELNLSSLELGDSALYFCASSSPGRAYEQYFGPGTRLTVT.

The V gene is TRBV7-2, the J gene TRBJ2-3; 9 bases are shared with TRBD2. Germline loops: CDR1 SGHTA, CDR2 FQGNSA. The CDR3 has 16 amino acids. Trimming took 5 bases from V and 4 from J; bases not matched to a gene: 10. CDR3 sequence (DNA): TGTGCCAGCAGCCCCCGTTTTAGCGGGGGCGCAGATACGCAGTATTTT. Protein sequence: CASSPRFSGGADTQYF.

This CDR3 reads CASSTRQSNEQFF. CDR3 nucleotide sequence: TGTGCCAGCAGCACCCGACAGAGCAATGAGCAGTTCTTC. The chain recombines TRBV11-2 with TRBJ2-1; D is possibly TRBD1 (5 bases). Trimming pared 5 bases from V and 6 bases from J, leaving 11 bases between. The V gene's germline CDR1 is SGHAT and CDR2 FQNNGV. This CDR3 spans 13 amino acids. Full variable domain (remainder filled in from reference TRBV11-2 and TRBJ2-1): EAGVAQSPRYKIIEKRQSVAFWCNPISGHATLYWYQQILGQGPKLLIQFQNNGVVDDSQLPKDRFSAERLKGVDSTLKIQPAKLEDSAVYLCASSTRQSNEQFFGPGTRLTVL.

This chain links TRBV27 with TRBJ1-1, with D possibly TRBD1 on 5 matching bases. CDR3 length equals 14 residues. The V and J ends lost 4 bases and 0 bases respectively, with 9 bases between them. Germline values: CDR1 MNHEY, CDR2 SMNVEV (reference sequence). The CDR3 coding sequence is TGTGCCAGCAGTTGGGGACCGCTGAACACTGAAGCTTTCTTT. This gives the protein CASSWGPLNTEAFF.

This clone was counted once. V gene TRBV4-1 combines with J gene TRBJ1-2; D not resolved. The CDR3 is 15 amino acids. Germline CDR1 and CDR2: MGHRA and YSYEKL. V shed 4 bases and J shed 4 bases, with 16 bases lying between them. This CDR3 is CASSPEPGVRYGYTF. CDR3 DNA: TGCGCCAGCAGCCCGGAACCCGGGGTGCGCTATGGCTACACCTTC.

CDR3 in DNA: TGTGCCAGCAGTTTCGGGGCCAACGTCCTGACTTTC. It encodes CASSFGANVLTF. The J gene is TRBJ2-6, the V gene TRBV12-3 or TRBV12-4, with unresolved D. CDR3 size: 12 residues. The V end was cut by 3 bases, the J end by 4 bases, with 1 base between.

The rearrangement joins TRBV15 to TRBJ2-7, with 10 nucleotides matching TRBD1. Germline CDR1 and CDR2: LNHNV and YYDKDF (reference sequence). The CDR3 contains 14 residues. The J segment lost 1 base and the V segment lost 4 bases, leaving 1 base of the junction unmatched. CDR3 bases: TGTGCCACCAGCATGGGACAGGGGTCCTACGAGCAGTACTTC. Protein sequence: CATSMGQGSYEQYF. Variable domain in full (rest from reference TRBV15 and TRBJ2-7): DAMVIQNPRYQVTQFGKPVTLSCSQTLNHNVMYWYQQKSSQAPKLLFHYYDKDFNNEADTPDNFQSRRPNTSFCFLDIRSPGLGDTAMYLCATSMGQGSYEQYFGPGTRLTVT.

The chain uses TRBV3-1 (or the pseudogene TRBV3-2) and TRBJ1-1; D not certain. The V end lost 2 bases, the J end lost 1 base, and 8 bases lay between the germline ends. Looked up from germline, CDR1 is LGHDT and CDR2 is YNNKEL (reference sequence). CDR3 size: 14 residues. The CDR3 spells CASSQQVQNTEAFF. The DNA for the CDR3 is TGTGCCAGCAGCCAACAGGTACAGAACACTGAAGCTTTCTTT.

V gene TRBV29-1 combines with J gene TRBJ2-5; D is unclear. Germline loops: CDR1 SQVTM, CDR2 ANQGSEA. V was shortened by 3 bases and J by 4 bases, with 9 bases between the two germline ends. The CDR3 covers 12 residues. CDR3 loop: CSVDAYSETQYF. The CDR3 DNA follows: TGCAGCGTTGACGCATATTCAGAGACCCAGTACTTC.

This chain uses TRBV2 with TRBJ2-2, with D unresolved. V was clipped by 6 bases and J by 7 bases, with 12 bases between them. The germline V gene has CDR1 SNHLY and CDR2 FYNNEI. The CDR3 is made up of 13 amino acids. In DNA form, the CDR3 reads TGTGCCAGCAGCCTGGACGGAGTCGGGGAGCTGTTTTTT. Its translation is CASSLDGVGELFF. The full variable domain, completed using reference TRBV2 and TRBJ2-2, is EPEVTQTPSHQVTQMGQEVILRCVPISNHLYFYWYRQILGQKVEFLVSFYNNEISEKSEIFDDQFSVERPDGSNFTLKIRSTKLEDSAMYFCASSLDGVGELFFGEGSRLTVL.

This chain connects TRBV19 to TRBJ1-2; 8 bases fit TRBD1. The V gene end was trimmed by 6 bases and the J gene end by 0 bases; junction bases not matched to a gene: 3. Germline values: CDR1 LNHDA, CDR2 SQIVND (reference sequence). This CDR3 is 14 amino acids long. The DNA of the CDR3 is TGTGCCAGTAGGACAGGGGAGGCTAACTATGGCTACACCTTC. This gives the protein CASRTGEANYGYTF.

V gene TRBV25-1 combines with J gene TRBJ2-1; possible D gene TRBD1, 5 bases. Trimming took 5 bases from V and 0 from J, leaving 8 bases between them. Germline CDR1 is MGHDK and CDR2 is SYGVNS. The CDR3 is 14 amino acids. CDR3 in amino acids: CASSTRASYNEQFF. The CDR3 nucleotides are TGTGCCAGCAGTACCAGGGCCTCCTACAATGAGCAGTTCTTC.